This entry describes one TCR beta chain. Its target antigen remains unknown. One base away there is no much larger clone; base qualities are not given. This sample was included in a study of beta chain features in type 1 diabetes (dated 2018 in TCRdb). The study in broad terms: Mean age, gender distribution, total cell number and subset yield did not differ between patients and healthy donors. Across all samples, around 100 million sorted cells were examined, and cell number per subset correlated strongly with RNA yield. In the study, recently diagnosed type 1 diabetes patients and matched healthy donors were compared on the TCRB repertoires of their sorted circulating CD4+ T cell subsets. Whereas all 30 or so donors provided naive and central memory subsets, regulatory and stem cell-like memory subsets were isolated from just 8 patients and roughly eight healthy donors.

From each donor, a single peripheral blood sample of around 0.12 L on average was drawn into heparinised tubes. Using a panel that included CD45RO, CCR7, CD25, CD127, CD95 and CD27, naive, central memory, regulatory and stem cell-like memory CD4+ T cells were sorted on a BD FACSAria II. A purity above 98% was achieved for all sorted populations. PBMCs were separated immediately by Lymphoprep density gradient centrifugation and were stained directly, without being cultured. So that batch effects would be minimized, each experiment stained and sorted samples in pairs, pairing one healthy donor with one patient. General study outcomes and caveats: Shorter templates might have been favored by PCR, but patient and control samples were amplified and corrected together, so both groups would have been affected equally by any skew. The naive, central memory and regulatory TCRB repertoires appeared to resemble one another more closely among patients than among healthy donors. Because small numbers of individuals were included in the HLA sub-analyses, any influence of HLA type on TCRB rearrangement was left unresolved. Because cDNA rather than genomic DNA was sequenced, highly expressing activated cells could have been over-represented, although no difference in activation and CD3 levels was found between groups. Patients with type 1 diabetes made fewer insertions and deleted more nucleotides at VDJ recombination sites, implying thymic rearrangement abnormalities. Type 1 diabetes patients showed a moderate but significant shortening of TCRB CDR3 length in all four CD4+ subsets.

The CDR3 starts with the cysteine, ends with the phenylalanine, and has 15 residues. Only the CDR3 DNA is retained, 45 bases long and in frame from the first base. Germline trimming amounts to 6 bases on V and 1 base on J, with 8 as the count of junction bases outside the gene matches. Taken from the germline V gene, the CDR1 and CDR2 loops are MNHEY and SVGAGI. All of the isolated RNA was reverse transcribed with the High Capacity cDNA Reverse Transcription Kit, so expressed TCRB transcripts were sequenced. Naive, central memory and regulatory T cell samples underwent deep immunoSEQ sequencing, averaging about 3.3 million total reads per sample. Sorted cells were lysed in RLT buffer and RNA was extracted with DNase-treated RNeasy Micro or Mini kits, depending on cell number. To prevent cross-contamination, every cell subset was processed on its own, while patient and healthy donor samples were processed together. Using the immunoSEQ multiplex PCR, TCRB sequences were amplified from cDNA into 87-bp fragments spanning the CDR3 region. The amplicons were sequenced using the Illumina HiSeq platform. The paper's data handling went like this. PCR bias was computationally corrected using synthetic template baselines, reads within Hamming distance 2 were collapsed, and singletons that could not be merged were discarded. Reads were aligned against IMGT so that V, D and J genes, CDR3 length and insertions or deletions at six rearrangement sites could be assigned. Within each subset, clonotype counts were normalized to sorted cell number, after which true diversity and Gini coefficients were computed with the tcR R package. Repertoire sharing was quantified using the overlap coefficient calculated on TCRB nucleotide sequences. This immuneACCESS table, as held by TCRdb, lists in-frame sequences with V and J called but not all clones. Of the missing ones, under half trace to an unresolved V gene in checked studies; the others have no known cause. Clone size and V and J calls were adopted from that table, with D and trimming inferred from the DNA. The sample records some 150,000 clones, nearly 50% of which are singletons. Under 0.45% of the sample is held by the ten biggest clonotypes.

Sequencing input: Tregs from blood. According to the study, the label for this sample's cell subset or site signals: regulatory CD4+ T cells. The clonotype was recovered from a man aged 18 to 29 in good health. The V and J segments used are TRBV6-5 and TRBJ2-5, with TRBD2 matching 7 junction bases. The DNA sequence reads TGTGCCAGCAGAGGGAGGGGAAGGGTCCAAGAGACCCAGTACTTC. Translated, this gives CASRGRGRVQETQYF.